The count of the clone carrying this T cell receptor (beta chain) is one. The antigen is not known. Assay used: immunoSEQ multiplex PCR; TCRdb lists only in-frame clones, some missing. The data hold around 400,000 clones, with roughly 90% observed a single time. This entry belongs to a study of Ad26.COV2.S vaccination and SARS-CoV-2 variants. The study, taken as a whole, reports: Those who received vaccine or placebo ended up with similar non-spike TCR breadth.

This CDR3 is 15 amino acids long. Germline CDR1 is SGHTA and CDR2 is FQGNSA. Losses at the gene ends were 5 bases for V and 3 bases for J; bases not matched to a gene: 8. Stated treatment: 19 received Ad26.COV2.S at low or high dose, single or two shots; about 5 received placebo; per-sample allocation not given. The samples were gathered on day 63 after the first injection of vaccine or placebo. The sample was peripheral blood, taken in a trial of Ad26.COV2.S vaccine versus placebo. The source is a person aged 18-60 years who received the Ad26.COV2.S COVID-19 vaccine or a placebo. The gene calls are TRBV7-2 and TRBJ2-7; TRBD1 matches at 9 bases. CDR3: CASSKDRGSLYEQYF. CDR3 coding DNA: TGTGCCAGCAGCAAAGACAGGGGGTCTCTCTACGAGCAGTACTTC.